This T cell receptor (beta chain) was observed in a study of shared clonotypes between healthy human individuals. Generated by immunoSEQ multiplex PCR, the TCRdb table keeps only in-frame clones and is missing some. The sample carries some 510,000 clones, about four fifths recorded once. The table lists this clone with many counts. Sequenced input: PBMCs. The clonotype was recovered from a woman between 40 and 55 years old in good health. Some clones in this sample may be carry-over from other donors' samples.

The DNA for the CDR3 is TGTGCCAGCTCCGCTGAATTCGTGAACACTGAAGCTTTCTTT. Protein product: CASSAEFVNTEAFF. The rearrangement links TRBV18 to TRBJ1-1; D is unclear. The CDR3 totals 14 residues. Germline V gene sequence: CDR1 KGHSH, CDR2 LQKENI. Trimming shortened V by 6 bases and J by 0 bases, and 11 bases separated the two germline ends.